This is a list of T cell receptor beta chains from one sample in a study of T cell responses to AZD1222 COVID-19 vaccine. The repertoire was sequenced with immunoSEQ multiplex PCR; TCRdb's copy has only in-frame clones and lacks some. The sample has some 110,000 clones; approximately 84% are singletons. Source: peripheral blood, taken on day 0 of AZD1222 vaccination. Source of these receptors: an adult in good health. CDR3s leave out the opening cysteine and the closing phenylalanine or tryptophan. A D gene is named only where the DNA matches it firmly. Clone size appears in some rows only: once, few, many, or a class for an expanded clone.

D: TRBD1
size: once
V: TRBV3-1/TRBV3-2
CDR3: ASSPRTGNYGYT

D: TRBD2
size: once
V: TRBV7-7
CDR3: ASSRGLAGNNEQF

D: TRBD1
size: NA
V: TRBV24-1
CDR3: ATSDPGTGDYGYT

D: TRBD2
size: NA
V: TRBV7-9
CDR3: ASSPGLVEETQY

D: NA
size: few
V: TRBV28
CDR3: ASSRQYSPLH

D: TRBD1
size: NA
V: TRBV5-1
CDR3: ASSPWTGGNQPQH

D: NA
size: NA
V: TRBV6-5
CDR3: ASSYTAGARNEQY

D: TRBD1
size: NA
V: TRBV27
CDR3: ASREQGAKDYGYT

D: NA
size: NA
V: TRBV10-3
CDR3: ATRDTFPYEQY

D: NA
size: few
V: TRBV7-2
CDR3: ASSLQRRNYGYT

D: NA
size: once
V: TRBV18
CDR3: ASSTGGNTEAF

D: TRBD1
size: once
V: TRBV28
CDR3: ATYRGQRDTQY

D: NA
size: NA
V: TRBV15
CDR3: ATSRGLTRDTEAF

D: NA
size: NA
V: TRBV7-6
CDR3: ASRAPPGPHTDTQY

D: NA
size: NA
V: TRBV11-2
CDR3: ASSLGVNTEAF

D: NA
size: NA
V: TRBV6-2/TRBV6-3
CDR3: ASSHEADNYGYT

D: NA
size: NA
V: TRBV7-8
CDR3: ASTQRGGNNEQF

D: TRBD1
size: few
V: TRBV24-1
CDR3: ATSDPGQGDGYT